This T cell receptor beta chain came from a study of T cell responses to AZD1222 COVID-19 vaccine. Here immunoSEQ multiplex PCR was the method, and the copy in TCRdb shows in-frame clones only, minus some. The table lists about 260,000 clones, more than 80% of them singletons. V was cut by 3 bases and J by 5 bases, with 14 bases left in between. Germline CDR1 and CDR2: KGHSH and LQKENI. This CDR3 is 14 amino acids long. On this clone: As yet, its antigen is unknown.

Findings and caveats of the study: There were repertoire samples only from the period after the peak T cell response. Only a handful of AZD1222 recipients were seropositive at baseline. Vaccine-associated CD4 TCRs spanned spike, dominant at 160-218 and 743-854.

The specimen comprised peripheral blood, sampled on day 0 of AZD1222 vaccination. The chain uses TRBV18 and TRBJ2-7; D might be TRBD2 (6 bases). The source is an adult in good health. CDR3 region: CASSPGLGSNEQYF. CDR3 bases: TGTGCCAGCTCACCGGGACTGGGGAGCAACGAGCAGTACTTC.